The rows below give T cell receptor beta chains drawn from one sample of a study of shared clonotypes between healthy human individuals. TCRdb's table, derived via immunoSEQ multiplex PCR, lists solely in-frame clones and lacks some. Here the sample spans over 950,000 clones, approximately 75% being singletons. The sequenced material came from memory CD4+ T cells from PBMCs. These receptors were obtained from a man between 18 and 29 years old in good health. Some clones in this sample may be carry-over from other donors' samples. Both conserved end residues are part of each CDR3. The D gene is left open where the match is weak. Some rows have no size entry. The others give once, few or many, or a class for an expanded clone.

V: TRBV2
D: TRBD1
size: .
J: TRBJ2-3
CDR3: CASSNQGASLDTQYF
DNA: TGTGCCAGCAGTAACCAGGGGGCCAGTCTGGATACGCAGTATTTT

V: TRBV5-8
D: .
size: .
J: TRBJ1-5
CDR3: CASSPGDTDQPQHF
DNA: TGTGCCAGCAGCCCCGGGGACACGGATCAGCCCCAGCATTTT

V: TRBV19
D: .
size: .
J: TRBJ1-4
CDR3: CASRVGGPTNEKLFF
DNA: TGTGCCAGTAGAGTTGGAGGACCAACTAATGAAAAACTGTTTTTT

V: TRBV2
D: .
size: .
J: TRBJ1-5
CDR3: CASSGLGPGQPQHF
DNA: TGTGCCAGCAGTGGTCTGGGGCCAGGGCAGCCCCAGCATTTT

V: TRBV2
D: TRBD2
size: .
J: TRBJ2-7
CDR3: CASSVRLAAYEQYF
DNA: TGTGCCAGCAGTGTCCGGCTAGCGGCCTACGAGCAGTACTTC

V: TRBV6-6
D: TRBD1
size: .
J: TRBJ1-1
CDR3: CASSYRTGNTEAFF
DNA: TGTGCCAGCAGTTACAGGACAGGGAACACTGAAGCTTTCTTT

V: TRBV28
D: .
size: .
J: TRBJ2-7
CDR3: CACQTGSLYEQYF
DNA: TGTGCCTGCCAAACAGGTTCCCTCTACGAGCAGTACTTC

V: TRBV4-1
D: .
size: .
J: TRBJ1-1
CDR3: CASSQVGENTEAFF
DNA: TGCGCCAGCAGCCAAGTAGGGGAGAACACTGAAGCTTTCTTT

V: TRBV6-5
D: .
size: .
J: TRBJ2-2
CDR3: CASSYSGIREAGELFF
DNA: TGTGCCAGCAGTTACTCCGGGATCAGGGAGGCCGGGGAGCTGTTTTTT

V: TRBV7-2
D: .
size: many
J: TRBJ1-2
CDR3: CASSLHSGAQGGGYTF
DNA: TGTGCCAGCAGCTTACACAGTGGGGCGCAGGGAGGTGGCTACACCTTC